Here is one TCR beta chain with its context. Expressed TCRB transcripts were sequenced after all isolated RNA was converted to cDNA. The average output of naive, central memory and regulatory T cell samples was several million reads. The method was immunoSEQ multiplex PCR; TCRdb's version includes in-frame clones alone and lacks a portion of them. The table records about 620,000 clones, roughly 15% of them present only once. This sample stems from a study of beta chain features in type 1 diabetes. CD45RO/CCR7/CD25/CD127/CD95/CD27 staining was used to isolate CD4+ naive, central memory, regulatory and stem cell-like memory cells by sorting. Germline values: CDR1 SGDLS, CDR2 YYNGEE. Trimming shortened V by 3 bases and J by 8 bases, and 15 bases separated the two germline ends. The CDR3 length is 14 residues.

This TCR was recovered from a man aged 18 to 29 in good health. The sequenced sample was naive CD4+ T cells from blood. The gene calls are TRBV9 and TRBJ2-1; TRBD1 or TRBD2 may be the D gene (7 bases each). CDR3 DNA: TGTGCCAGCAGCGATGCGACAGGGAGGGATGAGCAGTTCTTC. Translated, it gives CASSDATGRDEQFF.